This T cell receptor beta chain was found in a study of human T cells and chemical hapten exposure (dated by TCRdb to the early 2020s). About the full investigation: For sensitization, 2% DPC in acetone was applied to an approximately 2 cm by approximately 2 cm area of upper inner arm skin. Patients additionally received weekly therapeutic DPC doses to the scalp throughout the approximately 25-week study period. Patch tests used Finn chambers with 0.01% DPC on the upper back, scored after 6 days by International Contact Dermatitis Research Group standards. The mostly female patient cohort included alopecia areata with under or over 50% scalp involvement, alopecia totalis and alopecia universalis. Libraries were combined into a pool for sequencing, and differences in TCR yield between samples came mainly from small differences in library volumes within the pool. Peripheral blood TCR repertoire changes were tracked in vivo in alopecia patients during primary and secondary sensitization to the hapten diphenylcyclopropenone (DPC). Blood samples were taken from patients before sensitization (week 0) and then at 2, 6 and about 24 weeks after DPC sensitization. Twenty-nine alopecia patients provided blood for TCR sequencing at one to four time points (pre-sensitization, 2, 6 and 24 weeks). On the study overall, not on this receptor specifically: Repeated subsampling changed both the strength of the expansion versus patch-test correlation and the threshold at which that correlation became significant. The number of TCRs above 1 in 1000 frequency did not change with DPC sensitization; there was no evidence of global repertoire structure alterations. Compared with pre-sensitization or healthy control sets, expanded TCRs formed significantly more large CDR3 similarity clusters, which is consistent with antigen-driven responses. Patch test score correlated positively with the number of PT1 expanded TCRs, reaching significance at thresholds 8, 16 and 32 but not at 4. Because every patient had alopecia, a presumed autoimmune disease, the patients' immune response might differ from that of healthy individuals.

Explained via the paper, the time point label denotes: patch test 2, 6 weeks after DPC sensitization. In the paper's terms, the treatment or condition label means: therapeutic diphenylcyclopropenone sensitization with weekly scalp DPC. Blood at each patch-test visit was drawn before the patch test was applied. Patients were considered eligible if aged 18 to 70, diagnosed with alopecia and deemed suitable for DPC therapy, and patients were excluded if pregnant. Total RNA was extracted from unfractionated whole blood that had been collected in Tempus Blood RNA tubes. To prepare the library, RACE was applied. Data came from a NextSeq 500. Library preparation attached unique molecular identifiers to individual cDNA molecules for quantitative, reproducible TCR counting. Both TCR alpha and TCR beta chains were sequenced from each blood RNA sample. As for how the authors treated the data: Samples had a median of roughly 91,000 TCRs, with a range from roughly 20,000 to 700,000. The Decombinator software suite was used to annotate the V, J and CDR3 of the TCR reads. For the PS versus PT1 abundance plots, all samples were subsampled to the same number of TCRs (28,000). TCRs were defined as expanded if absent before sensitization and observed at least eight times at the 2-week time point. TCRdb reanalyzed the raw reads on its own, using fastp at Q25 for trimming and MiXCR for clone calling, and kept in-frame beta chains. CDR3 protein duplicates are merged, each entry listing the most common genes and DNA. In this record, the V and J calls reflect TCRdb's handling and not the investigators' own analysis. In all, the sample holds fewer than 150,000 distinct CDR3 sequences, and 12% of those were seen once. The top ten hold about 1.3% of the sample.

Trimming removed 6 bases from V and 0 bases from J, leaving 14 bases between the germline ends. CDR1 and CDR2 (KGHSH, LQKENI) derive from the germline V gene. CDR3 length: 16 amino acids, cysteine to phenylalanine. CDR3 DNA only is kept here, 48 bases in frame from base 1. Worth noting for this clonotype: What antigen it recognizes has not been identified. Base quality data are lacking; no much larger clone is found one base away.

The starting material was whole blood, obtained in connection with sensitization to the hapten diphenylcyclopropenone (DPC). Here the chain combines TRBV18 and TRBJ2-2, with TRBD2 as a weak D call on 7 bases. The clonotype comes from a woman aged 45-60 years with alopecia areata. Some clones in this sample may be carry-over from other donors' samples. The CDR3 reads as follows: CASSPSGGANTGELFF. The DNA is TGTGCCAGCTCGCCCTCGGGGGGCGCGAACACCGGGGAGCTGTTTTTT.